This T cell receptor (beta chain) came from a study of blood T cell repertoires in COVID-19 (dated by TCRdb to 2020 to 2021). Broadly, across the study: Samples from collaborators originated in the United States, Italy and Spain and spanned both the acute and convalescent phases of COVID-19. Samples came from the ongoing ImmuneRACE study (first 160 participants) plus 1,254 subjects from 6 global collaborators. The dataset comprised deeply sampled blood TCRbeta repertoires from subjects exposed to, actively infected with, or recovered from COVID-19. The prospective study material was composed of cDNA or gDNA derived from T cells, B-cell-depleted T cells, or PBMCs. The repertoires were released in a freely available public database intended as a resource for research on the immune response to SARS-CoV-2. Nearly every sample came with metadata listing a de-identified subject ID, COVID-19 status, age in years and sex. Where HLA class I and class II types were available, the types were taken from metadata supplied by the sample provider, not from assay-based typing.

TCRbeta CDR3 regions were amplified from genomic DNA using the immunoSEQ Assay, a bias-controlled multiplex PCR. As for how the authors treated the data: Nucleated cell counts per sample were estimated from amplification of reference gene primers within the assay. To quantify the absolute abundance of each unique TCRbeta CDR3 rearrangement, sequence reads were collapsed and filtered. For each sample, productive Simpson clonality was calculated as the square root of Simpson's diversity index across productive rearrangements. TCRdb stores this immuneACCESS table with in-frame sequences only. Part of the clones is absent; in the studies checked, under half of the shortfall reflects unresolved V genes, and no reason is known for the rest. The DNA was the basis for D and trimming; V, J and clone size are from that table. A total of roughly 160,000 clones appear in this sample, around 84% of them only once. The ten largest clonotypes hold around 0.6% of the sample.

Beyond this particular receptor, the publication reports: Clinical and demographic metadata were provided uncurated, with the amount varying by source and participant.

One collaborating source in Seattle enrolled patients while the patients were actively infected and followed the patients over time throughout the course of disease. Collaborating institutions collected whole blood in K2EDTA tubes following their own protocols. For TCRbeta analysis, collaborators shipped samples in one of three forms: frozen whole blood, isolated PBMCs, or DNA extracted from either of those sample types. Deletion took 6 bases off V and 3 bases off J, with a span of 17 bases between the germline ends. The germline V gene provides CDR1 SQVTM and CDR2 ANQGSEA. Reading from cysteine to phenylalanine, the CDR3 counts 14 amino acids. Left in the record is the CDR3 DNA by itself, 42 bases read in frame from the first base. Concerning this clone: The specificity of this receptor is unknown. Base-call qualities are not available, and no considerably larger clone is one nucleotide away.

The TCR comes from a man between 60 and 70 years old with COVID-19, enrolled during active disease. Source material: peripheral blood. This chain is built from TRBV29-1 and TRBJ1-1, and the D gene may be TRBD1, 6 bases matching. CDR3 reads: CSVATGLRDTEAFF. The DNA is as follows: TGCAGCGTAGCAACAGGGTTACGGGACACTGAAGCTTTCTTT.